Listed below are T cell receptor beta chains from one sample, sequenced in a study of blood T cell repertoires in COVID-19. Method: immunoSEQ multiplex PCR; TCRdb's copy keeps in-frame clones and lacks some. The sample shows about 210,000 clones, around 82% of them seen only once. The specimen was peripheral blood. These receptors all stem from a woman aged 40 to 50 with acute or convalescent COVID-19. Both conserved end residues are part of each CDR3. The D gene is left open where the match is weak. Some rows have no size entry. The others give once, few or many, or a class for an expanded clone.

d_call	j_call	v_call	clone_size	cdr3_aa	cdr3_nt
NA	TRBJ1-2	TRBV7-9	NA	CASSLDSLHYGYTF	TGTGCCAGCAGCTTGGACAGCCTGCACTATGGCTACACCTTC
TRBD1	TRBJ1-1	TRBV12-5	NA	CASGLGQGVTEAFF	TGTGCTAGTGGTTTGGGGCAGGGGGTCACTGAAGCTTTCTTT
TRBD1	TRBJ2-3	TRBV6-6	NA	CASSYSGQGTDTQYF	TGTGCCAGCAGTTACTCGGGACAGGGAACAGATACGCAGTATTTT
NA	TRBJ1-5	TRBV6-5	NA	CASSYRPGRGNQPQHF	TGTGCCAGCAGTTACCGCCCCGGGAGAGGCAATCAGCCCCAGCATTTT
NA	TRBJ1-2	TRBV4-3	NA	CASSQERRGANYGYTF	TGCGCCAGCAGCCAAGAGAGGAGAGGCGCTAACTATGGCTACACCTTC
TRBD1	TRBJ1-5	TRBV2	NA	CASAGGLFQPQHF	TGTGCCAGTGCAGGGGGTTTGTTTCAGCCCCAGCATTTT
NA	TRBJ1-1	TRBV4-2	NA	CASSLRRQMNTEAFF	TGTGCCAGCAGCCTAAGGCGGCAAATGAACACTGAAGCTTTCTTT
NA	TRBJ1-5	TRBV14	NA	CASSRGDQPQHF	TGTGCCAGCAGCCGGGGGGACCAGCCCCAGCATTTT
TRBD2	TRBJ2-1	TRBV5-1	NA	CASQEGTSSYNEQFF	TGCGCCAGTCAGGAGGGGACTAGCTCCTACAATGAGCAGTTCTTC
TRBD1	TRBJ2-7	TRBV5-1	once	CASSLGLGQGRNEQYF	TGCGCCAGCAGCTTGGGCTTAGGACAGGGTCGGAACGAGCAGTACTTC
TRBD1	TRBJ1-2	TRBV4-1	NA	CASSQGLGGQGNYGYTF	TGCGCCAGCAGCCAAGGTTTAGGGGGACAGGGGAACTATGGCTACACCTTC
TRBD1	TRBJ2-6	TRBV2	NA	CASSGTGSNVLTF	TGTGCCAGCAGCGGGACAGGTTCCAACGTCCTGACTTTC
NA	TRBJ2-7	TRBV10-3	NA	CAIRPKESLYEQYF	TGTGCCATCAGACCTAAGGAGAGTCTTTACGAGCAGTACTTC
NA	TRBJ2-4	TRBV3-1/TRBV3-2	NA	CASSHRDIQYF	TGTGCCAGCAGCCATCGGGACATTCAGTACTTC
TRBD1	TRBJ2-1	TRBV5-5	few	CASSPRTGVFYNEQFF	TGTGCCAGCAGCCCCAGAACAGGGGTTTTCTACAATGAGCAGTTCTTC
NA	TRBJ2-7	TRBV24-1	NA	CATSPAQPSYEQYF	TGTGCCACCAGTCCAGCGCAACCCTCCTACGAGCAGTACTTC
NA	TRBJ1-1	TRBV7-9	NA	CASIKGVEAFF	TGTGCCAGCATAAAGGGAGTTGAAGCTTTCTTT
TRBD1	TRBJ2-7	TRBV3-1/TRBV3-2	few	CASSQVGTGNEQYF	TGTGCCAGCAGCCAAGTTGGGACAGGGAACGAGCAGTACTTC
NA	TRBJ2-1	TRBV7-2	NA	CASSLEGLGLNEQFF	TGTGCCAGCAGCTTAGAGGGGTTGGGGCTCAATGAGCAGTTCTTC
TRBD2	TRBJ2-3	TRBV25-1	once	CASSRSGGGRGTDTQYF	TGTGCCAGCAGTCGGAGCGGGGGGGGCCGTGGCACAGATACGCAGTATTTT
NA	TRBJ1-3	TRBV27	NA	CASSPQGLGGGNTIYF	TGTGCCAGCAGTCCTCAGGGTTTGGGGGGAGGAAACACCATATATTTT
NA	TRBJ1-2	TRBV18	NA	CASSQLTGYGYTF	TGTGCCAGCTCTCAGTTAACAGGCTATGGCTACACCTTC
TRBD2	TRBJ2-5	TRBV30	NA	CAWTSGGQQETQYF	TGTGCCTGGACTAGCGGGGGACAACAAGAGACCCAGTACTTC
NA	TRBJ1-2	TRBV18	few	CASSPPTGANYGYTF	TGTGCCAGCTCACCCCCGACAGGAGCTAACTATGGCTACACCTTC
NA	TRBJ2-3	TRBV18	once	CASSPVDGADTQYF	TGTGCCAGCTCACCAGTCGACGGAGCAGATACGCAGTATTTT
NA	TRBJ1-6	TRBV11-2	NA	CASSFRVKPTSNSPLHF	TGTGCCAGCAGCTTCCGGGTGAAGCCCACTTCCAATTCACCCCTCCACTTT
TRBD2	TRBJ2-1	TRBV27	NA	CASSSRLAKEFF	TGTGCCAGCAGTTCCCGACTAGCCAAGGAGTTCTTC
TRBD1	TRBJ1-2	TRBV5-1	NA	CASSLAGTGMYGYTF	TGCGCCAGCAGCTTGGCCGGGACAGGGATGTATGGCTACACCTTC
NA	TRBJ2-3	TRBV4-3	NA	CASSQEVGEDPDTQYF	TGCGCCAGCAGCCAAGAGGTGGGGGAGGACCCAGATACGCAGTATTTT
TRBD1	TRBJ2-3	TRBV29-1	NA	CSVEHPGTGLSDTQYF	TGCAGCGTTGAACACCCCGGGACAGGGCTATCAGATACGCAGTATTTT
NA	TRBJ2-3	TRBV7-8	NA	CASSLGGQGSEDTQYF	TGTGCCAGCAGCTTAGGAGGTCAGGGTTCCGAAGATACGCAGTATTTT
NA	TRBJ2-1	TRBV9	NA	CASSVEAPRYEQFF	TGTGCCAGCAGCGTAGAAGCTCCGCGGTATGAGCAGTTCTTC
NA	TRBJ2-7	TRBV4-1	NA	CASSQVAEGKNEQYF	TGCGCCAGCAGCCAAGTAGCGGAGGGGAAAAACGAGCAGTACTTC
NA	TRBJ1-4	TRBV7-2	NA	CASSFATLGEKLFF	TGTGCCAGCAGCTTCGCAACGCTGGGCGAAAAACTGTTTTTT
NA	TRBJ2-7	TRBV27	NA	CASSGGHEQYF	TGTGCCAGCAGCGGGGGGCACGAGCAGTACTTC
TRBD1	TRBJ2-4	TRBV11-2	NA	CASSRDRAKNIQYF	TGTGCCAGCAGCCGGGACAGGGCCAAAAACATTCAGTACTTC
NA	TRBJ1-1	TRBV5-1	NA	CASSKLWAEMNTEAFF	TGCGCCAGCAGCAAGCTCTGGGCAGAAATGAACACTGAAGCTTTCTTT
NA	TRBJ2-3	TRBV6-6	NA	CASSVQVAVGTDTQYF	TGTGCCAGCAGTGTGCAGGTAGCGGTCGGCACAGATACGCAGTATTTT